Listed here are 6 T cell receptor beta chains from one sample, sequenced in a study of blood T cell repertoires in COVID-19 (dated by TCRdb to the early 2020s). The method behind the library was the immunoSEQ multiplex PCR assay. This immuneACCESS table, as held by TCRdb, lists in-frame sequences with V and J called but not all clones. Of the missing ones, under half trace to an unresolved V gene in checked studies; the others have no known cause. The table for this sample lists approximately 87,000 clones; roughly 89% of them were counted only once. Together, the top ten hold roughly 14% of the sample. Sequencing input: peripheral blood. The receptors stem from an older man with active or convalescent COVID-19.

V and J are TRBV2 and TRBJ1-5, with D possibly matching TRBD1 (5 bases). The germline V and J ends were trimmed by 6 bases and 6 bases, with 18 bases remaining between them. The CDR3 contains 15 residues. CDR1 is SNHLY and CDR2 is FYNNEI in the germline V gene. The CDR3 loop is CASRIEGAMGQPQHF. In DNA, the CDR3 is TGTGCCAGCAGGATTGAAGGGGCCATGGGTCAGCCCCAGCATTTT.

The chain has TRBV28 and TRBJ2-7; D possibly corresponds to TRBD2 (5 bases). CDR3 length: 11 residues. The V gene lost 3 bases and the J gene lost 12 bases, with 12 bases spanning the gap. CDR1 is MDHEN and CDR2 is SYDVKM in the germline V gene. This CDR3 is CASSFQGSLYF. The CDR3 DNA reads TGTGCCAGCAGTTTCCAAGGGAGTCTGTACTTC. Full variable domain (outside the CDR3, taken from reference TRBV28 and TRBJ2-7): DVKVTQSSRYLVKRTGEKVFLECVQDMDHENMFWYRQDPGLGLRLIYFSYDVKMKEKGDIPEGYSVSREKKERFSLILESASTNQTSMYLCASSFQGSLYFGPGTRLTVT.

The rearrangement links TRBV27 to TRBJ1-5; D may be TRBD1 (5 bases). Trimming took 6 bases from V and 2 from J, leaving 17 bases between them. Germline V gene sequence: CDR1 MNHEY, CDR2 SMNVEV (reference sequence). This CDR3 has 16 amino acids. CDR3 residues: CASRQMGGVGNQPQHF. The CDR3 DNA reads TGTGCCAGCAGACAAATGGGGGGGGTGGGCAATCAGCCCCAGCATTTT.

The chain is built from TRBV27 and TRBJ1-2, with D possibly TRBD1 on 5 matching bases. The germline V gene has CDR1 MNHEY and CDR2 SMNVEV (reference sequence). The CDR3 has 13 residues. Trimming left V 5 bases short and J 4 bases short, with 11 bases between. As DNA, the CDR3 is TGTGCCAGCAGTGCCTCAGGGCGCTATGGCTACACCTTC. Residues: CASSASGRYGYTF.

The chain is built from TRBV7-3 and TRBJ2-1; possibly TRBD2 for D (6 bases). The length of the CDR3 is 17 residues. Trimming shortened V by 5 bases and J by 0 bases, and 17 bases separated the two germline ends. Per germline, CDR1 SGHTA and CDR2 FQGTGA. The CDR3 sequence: CASSPSGTQSSYNEQFF. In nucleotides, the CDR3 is TGTGCCAGCAGCCCCTCCGGGACTCAGAGCTCCTACAATGAGCAGTTCTTC.

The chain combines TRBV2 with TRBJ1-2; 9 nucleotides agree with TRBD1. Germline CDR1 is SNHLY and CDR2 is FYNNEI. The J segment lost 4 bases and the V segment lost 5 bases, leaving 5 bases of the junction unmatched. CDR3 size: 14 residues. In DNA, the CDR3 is TGTGCCAGCAGTAAGGGGACAGGGACCTATGGCTACACCTTC. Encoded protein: CASSKGTGTYGYTF. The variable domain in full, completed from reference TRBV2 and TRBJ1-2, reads EPEVTQTPSHQVTQMGQEVILRCVPISNHLYFYWYRQILGQKVEFLVSFYNNEISEKSEIFDDQFSVERPDGSNFTLKIRSTKLEDSAMYFCASSKGTGTYGYTFGSGTRLTVV.